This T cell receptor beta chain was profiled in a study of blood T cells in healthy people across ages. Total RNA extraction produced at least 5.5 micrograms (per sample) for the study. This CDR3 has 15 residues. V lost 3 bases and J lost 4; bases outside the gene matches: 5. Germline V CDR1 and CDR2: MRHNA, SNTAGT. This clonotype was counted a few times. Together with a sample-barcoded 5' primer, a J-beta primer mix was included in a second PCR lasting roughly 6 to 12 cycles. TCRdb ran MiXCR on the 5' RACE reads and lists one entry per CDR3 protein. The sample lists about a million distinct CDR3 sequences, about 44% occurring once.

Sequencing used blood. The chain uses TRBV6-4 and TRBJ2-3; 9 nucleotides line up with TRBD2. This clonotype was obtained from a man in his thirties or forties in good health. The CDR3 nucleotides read TGTGCCAGCAGTGAGGAGCGGGGGGCCTCAGATACGCAGTATTTT. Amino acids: CASSEERGASDTQYF.